The T cell receptor beta chain under discussion was sequenced for a study of blood T cell repertoires in COVID-19. Study as a whole: PBMCs, B-cell-depleted T cells, or T cells provided the cDNA or gDNA that made up the material.

Germline CDR1 SGHDT, CDR2 YYEEEE. Trimming left V 3 bases short and J 3 bases short, with 6 bases between. The CDR3 extends over 13 amino acids. The protocol was immunoSEQ multiplex PCR, while the TCRdb copy is restricted to in-frame clones and leaves out a portion. Of about 260,000 clones listed, about 84% are singletons. What was sequenced was PBMCs or T cells enriched from blood (not recorded which). The source is a woman aged 45-60 years who had recovered from COVID-19. The rearrangement links TRBV5-6 to TRBJ2-2; no firm D call. CDR3 DNA sequence: TGTGCCAGCAGCTCCCTAGACACCGGGGAGCTGTTTTTT. Protein product: CASSSLDTGELFF.